The 18 T cell receptor beta chains below were found in one sample sequenced in a study of T cells after yellow fever vaccination. TCRdb reprocessed the 5' RACE reads via MiXCR and lists one record per CDR3 protein. The table records some 350,000 distinct CDR3 sequences, about 4% of them present only once. The sequences come from PBMCs, collected 5 days after the yellow fever booster vaccination. These receptors all come from a man younger than 30 who received the YFV17D yellow fever vaccine.

This clonotype was observed a few times. The chain joins TRBV24-1 to TRBJ2-3; 8 nucleotides match TRBD2. The V and J ends lost 6 bases and 1 base, in that order; junction bases with no gene match: 8. Germline CDR1 and CDR2: KGHDR and SFDVKD. The CDR3 loop spans 16 amino acids. The CDR3 sequence is CATSMAVSGGTDTQYF. In DNA form, the CDR3 reads TGTGCCACCAGTATGGCCGTTAGCGGGGGCACAGATACGCAGTATTTT.

Ten or more counts support this clonotype. The chain has TRBV6-2 or TRBV6-3 and TRBJ2-1, with D tentatively TRBD1 (5 bases). The germline gives CDR1 MNHEY, CDR2 SVGEGT. V lost 7 bases and J lost 4, with 17 bases in between. The CDR3 loop spans 15 amino acids. The CDR3 loop is CASTPLGRVYNEQFF. The DNA of the CDR3 is TGTGCCAGCACCCCCCTGGGCAGGGTTTACAATGAGCAGTTCTTC.

The sample holds many counts of this clonotype. At one end, the junction sequence differs from germline, possibly due to a read error. The chain employs TRBV5-1 and TRBJ2-2; 10 bases line up with TRBD1. Germline CDR1 reads SGHRS; CDR2 reads YFSETQ. The CDR3 is made up of 16 amino acids. CDR3 residues: CASSSRQGAKTGELFF. Here the CDR3 DNA reads TGCGCCAGCAGCTCGAGACAGGGGGCGAAAACCGGGGAGCTGTTTTTT.

V gene TRBV4-2 combines with J gene TRBJ2-1; 15 bases line up with TRBD2. The CDR3 sequence is 19 residues long. The V gene's germline CDR1 is LGHNA and CDR2 YNFKEQ. V shed 1 base, J shed 1 base, and the junction held 5 bases outside the gene matches. The DNA of the CDR3 is TGTGCCAGCAGCCAAGTAGGACTAGCGGGGGGGCAGTCCTACAATGAGCAGTTCTTC. It specifies CASSQVGLAGGQSYNEQFF.

This clonotype has more than one count but fewer than ten. The chain is built from TRBV6-2 or TRBV6-3 and TRBJ2-4; TRBD1 might be the D (6 bases). The V and J ends lost 4 bases and 7 bases respectively, with 14 bases between them. CDR3 length equals 14 residues. Looked up from germline, CDR1 is MNHEY and CDR2 is SVGEGT. The CDR3 is CASSSNQGYNIQYF. CDR3 nucleotide sequence: TGTGCCAGCAGTTCAAACCAGGGGTACAACATTCAGTACTTC.

In this sample, this clonotype turned up many times. This chain links TRBV7-9 with TRBJ1-2; TRBD1 aligns across 10 bases. The CDR3 is 15 amino acids. Germline CDR1 SEHNR, CDR2 FQNEAQ (reference sequence). With V trimmed by 1 base and J by 7 bases, 6 bases remained unmatched. CDR3 region: CASSLGGTGEGGYTF. Here the CDR3 DNA reads TGTGCCAGCAGCTTAGGAGGGACAGGGGAAGGTGGCTACACCTTC.

This clonotype was detected a few times. The chain combines TRBV6-1 with TRBJ1-2, with D possibly matching TRBD1 (5 bases). Germline lookup yields CDR1 MNHNS and CDR2 SASEGT. The CDR3 loop spans 15 amino acids. The germline V and J ends were trimmed by 1 base and 4 bases, with 13 bases remaining between them. This CDR3 is CASSEGQGGSYGYTF. For the CDR3, the DNA is TGTGCCAGCAGTGAAGGGCAGGGAGGTAGCTATGGCTACACCTTC.

This clonotype was counted ten times or more. The chain links TRBV7-9 to TRBJ1-1; maybe TRBD1 (5 bases). Germline V gene sequence: CDR1 SEHNR, CDR2 FQNEAQ (reference sequence). CDR3 length: 14 residues. V lost 6 bases and J 4 bases, leaving 15 bases between the germline ends. CDR3 in amino acids: CASREGAGRTEAFF. In DNA, the CDR3 is TGTGCCAGCAGGGAAGGGGCAGGGCGCACTGAAGCTTTCTTT.

The gene calls are TRBV7-9 and TRBJ1-1, with TRBD1 as a possible D gene (5 bases). Germline-derived CDR1 and CDR2 are SEHNR and FQNEAQ (reference sequence). This CDR3 region has 14 residues. Between the trimmed V and J ends, which lost 2 bases and 5 bases, there was a span of 12 bases. CDR3 sequence (DNA): TGTGCCAGCAGCTTAAAGTGGGGGGGAACTGAAGCTTTCTTT. Translation gives CASSLKWGGTEAFF.

The sample holds one count of this clonotype. V gene TRBV7-2 combines with J gene TRBJ2-3; 8 positions match TRBD2. V dropped 3 bases and J dropped 11; count of bases not matched to a gene: 1. The CDR3 is 11 amino acids. Looked up from germline, CDR1 is SGHTA and CDR2 is FQGNSA. As DNA, the CDR3 is TGTGCCAGCAGCTTCCGGGAGGGGCAGTATTTT. It encodes CASSFREGQYF.

The chain employs TRBV7-8 and TRBJ2-5; D call uncertain. Between the trimmed V and J ends, which lost 5 bases and 1 base, there was a span of 14 bases. CDR1 and CDR2 from the germline V gene are SGHVS and FQNEAQ. The CDR3 runs to 15 residues. CDR3 sequence: CASSTTGHPQETQYF. The CDR3 DNA sequence: TGTGCCAGCAGCACCACCGGCCACCCCCAAGAGACCCAGTACTTC.

The chain couples TRBV5-1 to TRBJ1-2; TRBD1 matches at 9 bases. From germline, CDR1 is SGHRS and CDR2 YFSETQ. V trimming: 7 bases; J trimming: 8 bases; junction bases outside the gene matches: 15. This CDR3 has 15 residues. The CDR3 coding sequence is TGCGCCAGCCGACGGACAGGGGCTATGAAAGGAGGCTACACCTTC. Translation gives CASRRTGAMKGGYTF.

This clonotype was counted only a few times. This chain links TRBV30 with TRBJ2-1, with D maybe TRBD2 (5 bases). CDR3 length: 11 residues. Germline values: CDR1 GTSNPN, CDR2 SVGIG (reference sequence). Deletions cut 5 bases from V and 10 bases from J, with 12 bases between. CDR3 nucleotides: TGTGCCTGGGGTCGGGAAATAGAGCAGTTCTTC. This codes for CAWGREIEQFF.

At least ten counts were recorded for this clonotype. The chain uses TRBV12-3 or TRBV12-4 and TRBJ2-3; the match to TRBD2 covers 11 bases. With V trimmed by 5 bases and J by 1 base, 2 bases remained unmatched. This CDR3 region has 15 residues. This chain's CDR3 is CASSRLAGRTDTQYF. CDR3 coding DNA: TGTGCCAGCAGTAGACTAGCGGGGCGCACAGATACGCAGTATTTT.

This clonotype appeared once. The genes are TRBV19 and TRBJ2-5; 7 nucleotides match TRBD2. There are 17 residues in the CDR3. J lost 2 bases, V lost 5 bases, and 14 bases had no gene match. Germline-derived CDR1 and CDR2 are LNHDA and SQIVND (reference sequence). CDR3 protein: CASSFGFGGGPQETQYF. For the CDR3, the DNA is TGTGCCAGTAGTTTCGGATTTGGCGGGGGACCTCAAGAGACCCAGTACTTC.

The chain couples TRBV6-5 to TRBJ2-1; 8 bases fit TRBD1. The CDR3 is 16 amino acids. With 4 bases clipped from V and 7 bases from J, the junction kept 12 bases outside the gene matches. The germline gives CDR1 MNHEY, CDR2 SVGAGI. Here the CDR3 DNA reads TGTGCCAGCAGTTCGATCCCCCAGGGGGCGCGTAATGAGCAGTTCTTC. Protein: CASSSIPQGARNEQFF.

This chain connects TRBV7-2 to TRBJ1-2; D is perhaps TRBD1 (5 bases). V shed 2 bases and J shed 5 bases, with 9 bases lying between them. This CDR3 spans 13 amino acids. Germline values: CDR1 SGHTA, CDR2 FQGNSA. CDR3 sequence (DNA): TGTGCCAGCAGCTTACAGGCAGGGTATGGCTACACCTTC. Protein: CASSLQAGYGYTF. The variable domain in full, completed from reference TRBV7-2 and TRBJ1-2, reads GAGVSQSPSNKVTEKGKDVELRCDPISGHTALYWYRQSLGQGLEFLIYFQGNSAPDKSGLPSDRFSAERTGGSVSTLTIQRTQQEDSAVYLCASSLQAGYGYTFGSGTRLTVV.

This clonotype showed up many times. This chain uses TRBV5-4 with TRBJ2-5; a possible D gene is TRBD1 (6 bases). Between the trimmed V and J ends, which lost 4 bases and 5 bases, there was a span of 18 bases. CDR1 is SGHNT, CDR2 YYREEE, per germline (reference sequence). The CDR3 extends over 15 amino acids. CDR3 DNA sequence: TGTGCCAGCAGCCAGGCCCCAGGGGATGGGGAGACCCAGTACTTC. This gives the protein CASSQAPGDGETQYF.